This entry lists 7 T cell receptor beta chains sequenced from one sample in a study of shared clonotypes between healthy human individuals. Repertoires were generated with immunoSEQ multiplex PCR, while TCRdb's copy carries only in-frame clones and drops some. The table lists approximately 1,000,000 clones, around 77% of them singletons. The specimen was memory CD4+ T cells from PBMCs. Documented subset: CD45RA-negative fraction. The receptors were gathered from a man aged 18 to 30 in good health. Some clones in this sample may be carry-over from other donors' samples.

This clone was recorded many times. The J gene is TRBJ2-7, the V gene TRBV2; 13 bases align to TRBD2. CDR1 and CDR2 from the germline V gene are SNHLY and FYNNEI. V dropped 4 bases and J dropped 2; count of bases not matched to a gene: 2. CDR3 length: 15 amino acids. The CDR3 sequence is CASSVTSGGPYEQYF. The CDR3 DNA follows: TGTGCCAGCAGTGTGACTAGCGGGGGGCCCTACGAGCAGTACTTC.

This rearrangement joins TRBV27 to TRBJ1-2, with TRBD1 matching 10 bases. This CDR3 region has 13 residues. Trimming took 6 bases from V and 7 from J; bases not matched to a gene: 5. The V gene's germline CDR1 is MNHEY and CDR2 SMNVEV (reference sequence). The CDR3 protein is CASRETGGSGYTF. CDR3 in DNA: TGTGCCAGCAGGGAGACAGGGGGCTCTGGCTACACCTTC.

This chain uses TRBV7-2 with TRBJ2-1, with 8 bases lining up with TRBD2. The CDR3 length is 15 residues. CDR1 is SGHTA and CDR2 is FQGNSA in the germline V gene. V shed 4 bases and J 3 bases; nucleotides not matched to a gene: 5. The CDR3 sequence: CASSSTGTSYNEQFF. CDR3 DNA: TGTGCCAGCAGCTCTACCGGGACTAGCTACAATGAGCAGTTCTTC.

This clone was seen just once. Other nucleotide sequences in the sample specify the same CDR3. The chain recombines TRBV18 with TRBJ2-7, with D possibly TRBD2 on 6 matching bases. Germline V gene lookup returns CDR1 KGHSH and CDR2 LQKENI. The V and J ends lost 2 bases and 2 bases respectively, with 10 bases between them. This CDR3 contains 14 residues. The CDR3 DNA is TGTGCCAGCTCACCAGGGCGGGGTCCCTACGAGCAGTACTTC. Translated: CASSPGRGPYEQYF.

V is TRBV5-1 and J is TRBJ2-1; TRBD2 is a possible D gene (5 bases). This CDR3 is 14 amino acids long. V lost 0 bases, J lost 9 bases, and 13 bases lay in between. The germline gives CDR1 SGHRS, CDR2 YFSETQ. DNA of the CDR3: TGCGCCAGCAGCTTGGAAGTCTCCGCGGGTGAGCAGTTCTTC. It translates to CASSLEVSAGEQFF.

V usage is TRBV11-3 and J usage is TRBJ2-1, with 9 bases aligning to TRBD2. This CDR3 is 14 amino acids long. Looked up from germline, CDR1 is SGHNT and CDR2 is YENEEA. J lost 16 bases, V lost 6 bases, and 16 bases had no gene match. The CDR3 spells CASSTSLAGGPEFF. As DNA, the CDR3 is TGTGCCAGCAGTACATCATTGGCGGGAGGGCCCGAATTCTTC.

The V gene is TRBV7-9, the J gene TRBJ1-4; no firm D call. CDR1 SEHNR and CDR2 FQNEAQ come from the germline V gene (reference sequence). Trimming stripped 1 base from V and 7 bases from J, with 13 bases between. The CDR3 contains 15 residues. The CDR3 region is CASSLGPVGGEKLFF. The CDR3 region has the DNA TGTGCCAGCAGCTTAGGTCCGGTGGGTGGTGAAAAACTGTTTTTT. Full variable domain (remainder filled in from reference TRBV7-9 and TRBJ1-4): DTGVSQNPRHKITKRGQNVTFRCDPISEHNRLYWYRQTLGQGPEFLTYFQNEAQLEKSRLLSDRFSAERPKGSFSTLEIQRTEQGDSAMYLCASSLGPVGGEKLFFGSGTQLSVL.